This TCR beta chain is from a study of cytomegalovirus exposure and HLA in healthy donors (TCRdb year 2017). Regarding the research as a whole: An earlier analysis of some 600 of the donors reported 276 Gb of sequence data and 95 million to 130 million unique TCR beta sequences obtained from 180 million or so T cells. Rather than drawing on any new phenotypic data, the later analysis identified candidate immune exposures from TCR beta sequences and the way those sequences occurred across donors. Among the roughly 410 genotyped donors, about 83% belonged to the genetic ancestry cluster associated with self-reported Caucasian donors. High-throughput TCR immunosequencing, statistical association of individual TCRs with disease status, and machine learning were combined to predict cytomegalovirus infection status. Typing coverage varied by locus: roughly 629-640 donors for A, B, C, DRB1 and DQB1; approximately 500 for DQA1; 600 to 610 for DPA1; 450 to 480 for DPB1. An earlier analysis of approximately 630 of the donors applied high-throughput TCR beta sequencing to assess whether each TCR beta V gene segment acted as functional or pseudogenic. HLA typing covered class I and class II loci at four-digit resolution. An early release covering roughly 640 HLA-typed donors comprised about 320 gigabases of sequencing data and some 79 million unique TCR sequences. Several DR-DQ haplotypes were handled as single units for association and clustering, since linkage in the cohort was strong. A later analysis re-examined previously published TCR beta repertoires from just over 650 donors and added high-resolution HLA genotyping to investigate patterns of TCR occurrence. Every discovery cohort repertoire had been produced on one sequencing platform. Alongside the repertoire data, information on donor age, sex, ethnicity and CMV serostatus was compiled. On average, around 240,000 unique TCR beta nucleotide sequences were sequenced per donor among 398 genotyped donors of the cohort, with about 17% of those sequences being non-productive. The study profiled the T cell repertoires of under 700 subjects by immunosequencing and related them to cytomegalovirus serostatus. Besides the first cohort of around 670 subjects, a separate validation cohort made up of 120 different subjects was used. A later genetic analysis used genome-wide SNP genotypes for about 65% of the roughly 700 donors, treating that subset as a discovery cohort. The study aimed to test whether cataloging public T cell receptors could reveal signatures of past pathogen exposure.

The library was obtained by the immunoSEQ multiplex PCR assay. For the multiplex PCR, a mixture combining 60 forward primers for TCR Vbeta segments and 13 reverse primers for TCR Jbeta segments was used. The CDR3 region of rearranged TCR beta genes was amplified from genomic DNA by a multiplex PCR assay. The amplified TCR beta libraries were sequenced on the Illumina HiSeq System as 87-base-pair reads. In the source study's methods: A later analysis tallied 75 million to 85 million unique TCR beta chains across the 660 or so repertoires, and around 12 million of those chains were shared by two or more donors. Raw reads were error-corrected and collapsed into unique sequences with a nearest-neighbor algorithm that merged closely related sequences to remove PCR and sequencing errors. CDR3 sequences were aligned to IMGT reference sequences to assign V, D and J gene segments. For a sequence to be retained, a match of at least six nucleotides to both a V gene segment and a J gene segment was required. A rearrangement was called productive if the CDR3 had no stop codons and remained in frame with V and J, and every other rearrangement was called non-productive. CDR3 was defined according to IMGT convention as the region running from the second conserved V-encoded cysteine to the conserved J-encoded phenylalanine. The earlier analysis of some 580 of the donors excluded any sequence lacking an unambiguous match to a single V gene segment. An earlier analysis of 450 to 650 of the donors called V segments functional above 56.7% productive rearrangements and segregating when the between-donor standard deviation exceeded 5%. A statistical classification framework was built to diagnose cytomegalovirus status from the catalog of TCR beta chain sequences. In a later analysis, TCR nucleotide sequences were compared against IMGT/GENE-DB human TR gene sequences so that V and J genes could be assigned. In a later analysis, CDR3 sequences and most-parsimonious VDJ recombination scenarios were assigned using the TCRdist pipeline. In a later analysis, each TCR beta chain was defined by its CDR3 amino acid sequence together with its V-gene family, and reads lacking a unique V-gene family were excluded. In a later analysis, 450 to 600 highly shared, low-generation-probability nucleotide sequences were removed to address suspected cross-contamination and a sequencing artifact. A later analysis calculated a clonal expansion index for each public chain from normalized within-repertoire ranks of inferred template counts. A later analysis computed generation probabilities with a VDJ recombination model fitted to out-of-frame rearrangements, and checked the results against IGoR. In a later analysis, TCR-TCR, TCR-HLA and TCR-CMV co-occurrence was scored with hypergeometric tests, and a repertoire-size bias correction was applied to TCR pairs. To estimate false discovery rates, a later analysis permuted the HLA or CMV assignments 20 times. In a later analysis, co-occurring TCRs were grouped using DBSCAN, with TCRdist sequence similarity added in when clustering inside HLA-allele-positive subsets. Repertoires with fewer than 30,000 or more than 120,000 public chains, plus five repertoires with anomalous nucleotide sharing, were excluded from co-occurrence clustering. Here the immuneACCESS table is served through TCRdb, limited to in-frame sequences with V and J called. Missing clones are a known gap in these copies; in checked studies unresolved V genes cover under half, and the rest lacks a known reason. The V and J calls and clone size come from that table; D and trimming were worked out from the DNA. This sample has about 91,000 clones in its table, and just under 80% of those were observed once. Together, the top ten hold approximately 4.8% of the sample.

For CDR1 and CDR2, the germline V gene lists MNHEY and SVGAGI. V is reduced by 4 bases and J by 4 bases, leaving a spacing of 16 bases between them. The CDR3 spans 15 residues, from the cysteine through the phenylalanine. The DNA shown is the 45-base CDR3, in frame from base 1. In total, 666 healthy bone marrow donors made up the cohort. All cohort members were sampled while nominally healthy, although unrecorded immune exposures were likely present. The donor was CMV seropositive and was included in the group of 250 to 350 seropositive cohort members. A peripheral blood sample was collected from each donor, and TCR beta sequencing was performed on peripheral blood mononuclear cells. Genomic DNA was extracted from the blood cell samples with the Qiagen DNeasy Blood Extraction Kit. With respect to this clone: The target of this receptor is not known. Within one base of it there is no much larger clone, and no base qualities were kept.

On the study overall, not on this receptor specifically: Linkage disequilibrium might explain the correlated functional status among segregating V segments, but an unknown experimental factor could not be ruled out. A further reported finding was that TCR beta sequences accurately predicted the HLA-A and HLA-B alleles for most subjects in the first cohort. In a later analysis, HLA-associated TCR beta chains showed more clonal expansion and lower generation probabilities than non-associated chains that were equally common. Most CMV-associated TCR beta chains appeared to be HLA-restricted in a later analysis, and the HLA associations seemed to be driven largely by CMV exposure. In both the original and validation cohorts, the classifier was reported to diagnose cytomegalovirus status with high specificity and sensitivity. Approximately 18 rarely observed V segments, including chromosome 9 orphons, were excluded from the earlier analysis of some 590 of the donors because counts were too low. Only TCR beta chains were sequenced in this cohort, and the absence of alpha or paired-chain data limited detectable features. A cluster of highly shared sequence variants was judged likely to represent a technical artifact of the sequencing pipeline. For the cohort, immune exposure information was limited to CMV serostatus. At a false discovery rate of 0.05, a later analysis linked about 16,000 TCR beta sequences to specific HLA alleles. A later analysis found that TCR association rates varied across HLA loci, with DRB1 alleles showing the most associated TCRs and HLA-C alleles the fewest. It was suggested by the authors that the approach could potentially be generalized to other disease states and immunological phenotypes. HLA typing was unavailable for some donors at each locus, so association tests used only the typed subset. The 87-base-pair reads could not distinguish some IMGT-functional V segments, including TRBV6-2 and TRBV6-3, so those segments were excluded. Broadly in line with IMGT annotations, most TCR beta V segments showed up in productive rearrangements about 87% or about 30% of the time in an earlier analysis of around 600 of the donors. Most TCR sequences were observed very rarely across donors, whereas some public TCRs were present in many individuals. Strong co-occurrence of HLA alleles, especially DR and DQ, made assigning TCR associations to individual alleles difficult. Roughly uniform sequencing depth across donors was assumed in presence/absence analyses, although this assumption may not hold. According to a later genetic analysis, donors in an Asian-associated ancestry cluster had fewer N-insertions in productive TCRs than the approximately 690-donor mean. A total of some 180 TCR beta chains were listed by the study as associated with cytomegalovirus. A later genetic analysis associated a missense DCLRE1C variant with V-gene and J-gene trimming of TCR beta chains, and an independent cohort replicated the association. According to a later analysis, parvovirus B19, influenza, CMV and Epstein-Barr virus appeared linked to several top co-occurrence clusters. A few of the identified cytomegalovirus-associated TCR beta chains were confirmed in vitro to be specific for cytomegalovirus antigens.

This clonotype was sampled from a male donor in good health and CMV-seropositive. The specimen sequenced was PBMCs. Recombination linked TRBV6-5 to TRBJ1-2; the D gene is not confidently resolved. The nucleotide sequence is given as TGTGCCAGCAGTTCAAACCGACTGGGAGGCTATGGCTACACCTTC. It encodes CASSSNRLGGYGYTF.